These 27 T cell receptor beta chains share one sample of origin, sequenced in a study of vaccination and CD4 T cells after COVID-19. At the Johns Hopkins FTIC core, DNA taken from cultured CD4+ T cells was sequenced by way of the Oncomine TCR Beta short-read assay. TCRdb re-analysed the PCR reads in MiXCR, keeping a single row per CDR3 protein. The sample lists 11,000 or so distinct CDR3 sequences; 46% were seen once. Treatment specified: roughly ten-day PBMC culture with coronavirus spike peptide pools or control peptides (ViraFEST assay). These receptors' antigens are unknown. The sample comprised CD4+ T cells from blood, cultured in vitro. The receptors shown here come from a human donor who had recovered from COVID-19.

This rearrangement joins TRBV20-1 to TRBJ1-6, with D perhaps TRBD1 (6 bases). Germline lookup yields CDR1 DFQATT and CDR2 SNEGSKA (reference sequence). The V end was cut by 6 bases, the J end by 9 bases, with 21 bases between. This CDR3 is built from 15 residues. The CDR3 DNA reads as TGCAGTGCCCCCCCGACAGGATCTTCGACTTCACCCCTCCACTTT. Translating gives CSAPPTGSSTSPLHF.

This clonotype has only a few counts. In DNA form, the CDR3 reads TGTGCCAGCAGTCTTACACAGGGGAGGAACACTGAAGCTTTCTTT. Protein sequence: CASSLTQGRNTEAFF. The V gene is TRBV2, the J gene TRBJ1-1; the match to TRBD1 covers 7 bases. Trimming removed 5 bases from V and 1 base from J; junction bases left unmatched: 7. CDR3 length: 15 residues. Per the germline V gene, CDR1 is SNHLY and CDR2 is FYNNEI.

V usage is TRBV10-3 and J usage is TRBJ2-3, with 8 bases that match TRBD1. Germline-derived CDR1 and CDR2 are ENHRY and SYGVKD. Trimming removed 4 bases from V and 3 bases from J; junction bases left unmatched: 12. This CDR3 region has 17 residues. The CDR3 region is CAISGPDIWDRTDTQYF. In DNA form, the CDR3 reads TGTGCCATCAGTGGACCGGACATATGGGACAGGACAGATACGCAGTATTTT.

The rearrangement uses TRBV7-2 and TRBJ2-1, with D possibly TRBD2 on 7 matching bases. Trimming took off 8 bases at V and 5 bases at J, with 13 bases between the two ends. The CDR3 has 13 amino acids. Germline loops: CDR1 SGHTA, CDR2 FQGNSA. The CDR3 DNA follows: TGTGCCAGCCGGCGGGGGCGCAACAATGAGCAGTTCTTC. Translated: CASRRGRNNEQFF.

This clonotype showed up just a few times. The CDR3 nucleotides read TGTGCCAGCAGCCAGAGGCCTGGGCGGGGGCTTTCCCTCCACTTT. Translating gives CASSQRPGRGLSLHF. The V gene is TRBV7-2, the J gene TRBJ1-6, with a possible D match to TRBD1 (6 bases). Germline CDR1 and CDR2: SGHTA and FQGNSA. V dropped 5 bases and J dropped 14 bases, with 22 bases sitting between them. The length of the CDR3 is 15 residues.

This clonotype was counted between two and nine times. Sequence at one end of the junction differs from germline and may be a read error. V and J are TRBV20-1 and TRBJ1-1, with 7 bases aligning to TRBD1. The germline V gene encodes CDR1 DFQATT and CDR2 SNEGSKA (reference sequence). There are 12 residues in the CDR3. The CDR3 coding sequence is TGCAGTGCTATCGGAGCGGACAGGTCTGCCCCCTTT. The encoded protein is CSAIGADRSAPF.

This clonotype was seen a few times. This chain links TRBV6-1 with TRBJ2-2; D not certain. Germline assignment: CDR1 MNHNS and CDR2 SASEGT. The CDR3 is 14 residues long. The V end was cut by 2 bases, the J end by 7 bases, with 11 bases between. The chain's CDR3 is CASSERAKVGELFF. In nucleotides, the CDR3 is TGTGCCAGCAGTGAAAGGGCGAAAGTCGGGGAGCTGTTTTTT.

V usage is TRBV12-3 or TRBV12-4 and J usage is TRBJ2-1; 8 bases are shared with TRBD2. Trimming at V came to 9 bases and at J to 7 bases, leaving 11 bases not matched to a gene. The CDR3 is 14 residues long. The CDR3 sequence: CASLLGGGTNEQFF. CDR3 in DNA: TGTGCCAGTCTGCTTGGCGGGGGGACGAATGAGCAGTTCTTC.

This clonotype was found a few times. This chain uses TRBV6-5 with TRBJ2-1; TRBD1 or TRBD2 may be the D gene (6 bases each). CDR1 is MNHEY, CDR2 SVGAGI, per germline. The CDR3 totals 15 residues. V was pared by 2 bases and J by 4 bases, with 12 bases between. The CDR3 nucleotides read TGTGCCAGCAGTTACGGGGGGCCACAGTACAATGAGCAGTTCTTC. It yields the protein CASSYGGPQYNEQFF.

This clonotype was picked up a small number of times. The rearrangement joins TRBV20-1 to TRBJ1-6, with D maybe TRBD1 (6 bases). Trimming stripped 5 bases from V and 7 bases from J, with 24 bases between. Germline CDR1 and CDR2: DFQATT and SNEGSKA (reference sequence). The CDR3 covers 17 residues. The CDR3 sequence is CSAQEGETGIENSPLHF. DNA for the CDR3: TGCAGTGCTCAGGAAGGGGAAACAGGGATTGAAAATTCACCCCTCCACTTT.

J is TRBJ1-5 and V is TRBV4-1; D is unclear. V lost 1 base and J lost 1, with 2 bases in between. This CDR3 spans 13 amino acids. CDR1 is MGHRA, CDR2 YSYEKL, per germline. Here the CDR3 reads CASSQVSNQPQHF. The CDR3 nucleotides are TGCGCCAGCAGCCAAGTGAGCAATCAGCCCCAGCATTTT.

In its sample, this clonotype was seen a few times. The J gene is TRBJ1-1, the V gene TRBV30; D unresolved. The V and J ends lost 0 bases and 5 bases respectively, with 13 bases between them. The CDR3 runs 14 residues. Germline assignment: CDR1 GTSNPN and CDR2 SVGIG (reference sequence). CDR3 bases: TGTGCCTGGAGTGTTAACTCAGCGAGAACTGAAGCTTTCTTT. This gives the protein CAWSVNSARTEAFF.

This clonotype was found a few times. This chain connects TRBV12-3 or TRBV12-4 to TRBJ2-2; D not certain. This CDR3 region has 13 residues. The V end lost 6 bases, the J end lost 6 bases, and 11 bases lay between the germline ends. The CDR3 loop reads CASSPSGPGELFF. The CDR3 coding sequence is TGTGCCAGCAGCCCCAGTGGTCCCGGGGAGCTGTTTTTT.

This clonotype occurred a few times. CDR3: CASSTLAPLNTDTQYF. The CDR3 DNA is TGTGCCAGTAGTACGCTAGCCCCCCTTAACACAGATACGCAGTATTTT. The chain carries TRBV19 and TRBJ2-3, with D tentatively TRBD2 (5 bases). Trimming took 4 bases from V and 2 from J, leaving 16 bases between them. Per germline, CDR1 LNHDA and CDR2 SQIVND (reference sequence). The CDR3 is 16 amino acids. Together with reference TRBV19 and TRBJ2-3, the CDR3 gives the full variable domain: DGGITQSPKYLFRKEGQNVTLSCEQNLNHDAMYWYRQDPGQGLRLIYYSQIVNDFQKGDIAEGYSVSREKKESFPLTVTSAQKNPTAFYLCASSTLAPLNTDTQYFGPGTRLTVL.

The DNA of the CDR3 is TGTGCCAGCAGTTTCTGGACCGGGGAGCTGTTTTTT. As protein: CASSFWTGELFF. The chain uses TRBV12-3 or TRBV12-4 and TRBJ2-2; D is ambiguous. The V gene lost 3 bases and the J gene lost 5 bases, with 4 bases spanning the gap. CDR3 length equals 12 residues.

This clonotype was counted between two and nine times. This chain links TRBV2 with TRBJ1-1; TRBD1 matches at 9 bases. V shed 6 bases and J 5 bases; nucleotides not matched to a gene: 7. CDR3 length equals 14 residues. Germline CDR1 SNHLY, CDR2 FYNNEI. CDR3 DNA: TGTGCCAGCAGGCTCTCCGGGACAGGGACTGAAGCTTTCTTT. It codes for CASRLSGTGTEAFF.

The chain employs TRBV2 and TRBJ2-1, with 11 bases lining up with TRBD2. Trimming cost V 8 bases and J 6 bases; bases outside gene matches: 3. The CDR3 spans 13 residues. The V gene's germline CDR1 is SNHLY and CDR2 FYNNEI. CDR3 nucleotide sequence: TGTGCCAGCGGACTAGCGGGCCTCAATGAGCAGTTCTTC. Amino acids: CASGLAGLNEQFF.

V gene TRBV27 combines with J gene TRBJ2-1; 9 bases are shared with TRBD1. From germline, CDR1 is MNHEY and CDR2 SMNVEV (reference sequence). The CDR3 covers 17 residues. The V segment lost 10 bases and the J segment 7 bases; nucleotides outside the gene matches: 20. The CDR3 protein is CATCAGLGTGFRNEQFF. The CDR3 coding sequence is TGTGCCACCTGTGCCGGACTTGGGACAGGGTTTAGAAATGAGCAGTTCTTC.

The chain is built from TRBV6-1 and TRBJ1-2, with a possible D match to TRBD1 (5 bases). This CDR3 spans 15 amino acids. V shed 5 bases and J shed 4 bases, with 17 bases lying between them. Germline V gives CDR1 MNHNS, CDR2 SASEGT. CDR3 sequence reads: CASSPRLDTAYGYTF. CDR3 DNA: TGTGCCAGCAGTCCCCGATTGGACACGGCCTATGGCTACACCTTC.

The V and J genes are TRBV7-2 and TRBJ2-7, with TRBD1 identical over 8 bases. The V and J ends lost 5 bases and 4 bases, in that order; junction bases with no gene match: 7. CDR1 and CDR2 (germline): SGHTA, FQGNSA. The CDR3 sequence is 14 residues long. CDR3 protein: CASSPARGRYEQYF. The CDR3 nucleotides read TGTGCCAGCAGCCCGGCCAGGGGGCGTTACGAGCAGTACTTC.

This clonotype turned up a few times. J is TRBJ2-3 and V is TRBV6-2 or TRBV6-3, with TRBD2 matching 9 bases. The CDR3 loop spans 17 amino acids. V gave up 9 bases and J gave up 4 bases; unmatched junction bases: 17. Germline loops: CDR1 MNHEY, CDR2 SVGEGT. The CDR3 loop is CASSPRGATSGSDTQYF. The CDR3 bases are TGTGCCAGTTCACCCCGGGGTGCGACTAGCGGTTCAGATACGCAGTATTTT.

This clonotype has just a few counts. The chain carries TRBV6-1 and TRBJ1-2, with TRBD1 matching 8 bases. CDR1 and CDR2 from the germline V gene are MNHNS and SASEGT. The CDR3 is made up of 15 amino acids. V trimming: 2 bases; J trimming: 4 bases; junction bases outside the gene matches: 6. CDR3 amino acids: CASSERQGILYGYTF. The CDR3 DNA reads TGTGCCAGCAGTGAACGACAGGGGATCCTCTATGGCTACACCTTC.

The genes are TRBV6-1 and TRBJ1-1; 7 bases are shared with TRBD1. With V trimmed by 10 bases and J by 1 base, 6 bases remained unmatched. The length of the CDR3 is 13 residues. CDR1 MNHNS and CDR2 SASEGT come from the germline V gene. The CDR3 DNA follows: TGTGCCATCAAGACAGGGAGGAACACTGAAGCTTTCTTT. Its translation: CAIKTGRNTEAFF.

The chain carries TRBV2 and TRBJ2-1; no clear D gene. CDR3 length equals 14 residues. Per germline, CDR1 SNHLY and CDR2 FYNNEI. Trimming took 0 bases from V and 7 from J, leaving 10 bases between them. The CDR3, as DNA: TGTGCCAGCAGTGAAGCGCTAGTCAGTAATGAGCAGTTCTTC. Translating gives CASSEALVSNEQFF.

The chain uses TRBV20-1 and TRBJ2-1; D gene ambiguous. The germline V gene encodes CDR1 DFQATT and CDR2 SNEGSKA (reference sequence). V was cut by 6 bases and J by 7 bases, with 22 bases left in between. This CDR3 contains 15 residues. CDR3 sequence reads: CSAPSGAERTNEQFF. CDR3 DNA: TGCAGTGCCCCCTCGGGTGCGGAGCGTACTAATGAGCAGTTCTTC.

In its sample, this clonotype was seen a few times. The chain has TRBV27 and TRBJ2-5, with 7 bases lining up with TRBD2. Germline CDR1 is MNHEY and CDR2 is SMNVEV (reference sequence). The trim removed 3 bases at V and 5 bases at J, leaving 9 bases unmatched. The CDR3 spans 15 residues. The CDR3 reads CASSFEGRAVETQYF. In DNA, the CDR3 is TGTGCCAGCAGTTTTGAGGGGAGGGCGGTTGAGACCCAGTACTTC.

This clonotype was seen only a few times. V usage is TRBV19 and J usage is TRBJ1-4, with D perhaps matching TRBD1 (5 bases). The CDR3 runs 14 residues. Germline assignment: CDR1 LNHDA and CDR2 SQIVND (reference sequence). Trimming pared 1 base from V and 8 bases from J, leaving 11 bases between. The CDR3 protein is CASSIGGRGEKLFF. DNA of the CDR3: TGTGCCAGTAGTATAGGGGGCCGCGGGGAAAAACTGTTTTTT.